This TCR beta chain was profiled in a study of blood T cells in healthy people across ages. This clonotype was seen ten or more times. Its matching antigen is unknown. Whole-study results and caveats: Donor CMV status, an unknown factor, possibly confounded changes in expanded clonotypes. The percentage of naive T cells correlated strongly with TCR beta diversity. Since the PBMCs were unsorted, naive and antigen-experienced cells could not be conclusively compared. Long-lived donors had more naive CD4+ cells and higher diversity than aged donors.

It was with a sample-barcoded 5' primer and a J-beta primer mix that a second PCR of roughly 7 to 12 cycles was run. A single record per CDR3 protein comes from TCRdb applying MiXCR to the 5' RACE reads. The sample has some 920,000 distinct CDR3 sequences; roughly 51% are singletons. The sequenced sample was blood. This TCR derives from a woman in her sixties or seventies in good health.

CDR3 sequence: CASSFLGARTGGLETQYF. The CDR3 DNA is TGTGCCAGCAGTTTTCTAGGGGCCCGGACAGGGGGCTTGGAGACCCAGTACTTC. The chain uses TRBV7-8 and TRBJ2-5; 11 bases fit TRBD1. This CDR3 region has 18 residues. The V gene end was trimmed by 6 bases and the J gene end by 5 bases; junction bases not matched to a gene: 17. The germline V gene encodes CDR1 SGHVS and CDR2 FQNEAQ.